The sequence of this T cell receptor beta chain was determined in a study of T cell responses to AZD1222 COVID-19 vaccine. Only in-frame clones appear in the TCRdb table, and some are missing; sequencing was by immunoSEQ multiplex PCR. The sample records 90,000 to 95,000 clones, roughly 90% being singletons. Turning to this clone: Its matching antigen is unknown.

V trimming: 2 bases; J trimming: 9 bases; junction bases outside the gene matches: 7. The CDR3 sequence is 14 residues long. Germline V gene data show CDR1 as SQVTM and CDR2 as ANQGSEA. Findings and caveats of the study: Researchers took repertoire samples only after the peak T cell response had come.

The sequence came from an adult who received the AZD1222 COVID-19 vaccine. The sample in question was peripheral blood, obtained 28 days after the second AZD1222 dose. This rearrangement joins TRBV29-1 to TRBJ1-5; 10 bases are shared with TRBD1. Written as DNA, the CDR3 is TGCAGCGTTGAAAGTGGGACAGGGGCAGGGCCCCAGCATTTT. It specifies CSVESGTGAGPQHF.